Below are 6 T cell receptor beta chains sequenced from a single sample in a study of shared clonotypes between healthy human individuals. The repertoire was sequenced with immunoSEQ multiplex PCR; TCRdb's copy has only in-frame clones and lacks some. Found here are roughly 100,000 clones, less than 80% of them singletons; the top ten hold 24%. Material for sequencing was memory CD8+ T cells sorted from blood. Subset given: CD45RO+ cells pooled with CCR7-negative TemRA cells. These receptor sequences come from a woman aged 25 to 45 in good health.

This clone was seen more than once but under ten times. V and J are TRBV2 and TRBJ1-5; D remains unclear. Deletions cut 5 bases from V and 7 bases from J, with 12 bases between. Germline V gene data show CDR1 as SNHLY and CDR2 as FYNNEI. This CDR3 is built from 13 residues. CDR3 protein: CASSREGGQPQHF. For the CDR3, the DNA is TGTGCCAGCAGTAGGGAGGGTGGACAGCCCCAGCATTTT.

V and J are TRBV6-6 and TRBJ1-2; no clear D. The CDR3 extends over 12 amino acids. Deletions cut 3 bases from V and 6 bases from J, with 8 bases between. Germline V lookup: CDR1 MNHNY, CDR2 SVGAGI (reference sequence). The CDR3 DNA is TGTGCCAGCAGTTATGGAGGGCATGGCTACACCTTC. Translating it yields CASSYGGHGYTF.

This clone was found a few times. The CDR3 bases are TGTGCCAGCAGCACGACAGGGGGCCTTGGCTACACCTTC. This gives the protein CASSTTGGLGYTF. V and J are TRBV7-9 and TRBJ1-2, with 10 bases matching TRBD1. The trim removed 5 bases at V and 7 bases at J, leaving 4 bases unmatched. The CDR3 has 13 amino acids. Germline CDR1 and CDR2: SEHNR and FQNEAQ (reference sequence). Looking up the rest from reference TRBV7-9 and TRBJ1-2 gives the full variable domain: DTGVSQNPRHKITKRGQNVTFRCDPISEHNRLYWYRQTLGQGPEFLTYFQNEAQLEKSRLLSDRFSAERPKGSFSTLEIQRTEQGDSAMYLCASSTTGGLGYTFGSGTRLTVV.

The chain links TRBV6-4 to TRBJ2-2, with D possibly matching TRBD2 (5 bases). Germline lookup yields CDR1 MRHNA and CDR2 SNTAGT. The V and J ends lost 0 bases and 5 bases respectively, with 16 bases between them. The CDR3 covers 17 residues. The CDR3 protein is CASSDSGGSGPTGELFF. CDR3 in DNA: TGTGCCAGCAGTGACTCTGGCGGAAGCGGCCCTACCGGGGAGCTGTTTTTT.

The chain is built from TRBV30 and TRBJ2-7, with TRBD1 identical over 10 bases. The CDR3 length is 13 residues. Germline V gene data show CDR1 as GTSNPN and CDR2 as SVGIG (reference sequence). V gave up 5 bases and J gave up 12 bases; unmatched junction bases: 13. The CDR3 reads CAWVRQGAKGSYF. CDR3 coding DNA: TGTGCCTGGGTCAGACAGGGGGCGAAAGGTTCGTACTTC.

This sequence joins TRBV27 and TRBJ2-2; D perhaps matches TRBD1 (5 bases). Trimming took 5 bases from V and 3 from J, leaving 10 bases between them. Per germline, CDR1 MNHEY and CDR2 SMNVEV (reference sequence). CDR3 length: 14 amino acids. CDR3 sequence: CASSPQGYTGELFF. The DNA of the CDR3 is TGTGCCAGCAGTCCCCAGGGTTACACCGGGGAGCTGTTTTTT.